This T cell receptor beta chain stems from a study of control samples from healthy donors and cancer patients. Profiled with immunoSEQ multiplex PCR; TCRdb holds only in-frame clones, not every one. Here the sample spans approximately 120,000 clones, around 90% being singletons. Between the trimmed V and J ends, which lost 4 bases and 5 bases, there was a span of 8 bases. Germline V gene sequence: CDR1 KGHDR, CDR2 SFDVKD. This CDR3 has 13 residues. The sequenced sample was blood. This receptor was obtained from a man aged 35 to 55 in good health. V usage is TRBV24-1 and J usage is TRBJ1-5; the D gene is possibly TRBD1 (6 bases). CDR3 DNA sequence: TGTGCCACCAGTGAAGCAGGGGATCAGCCCCAGCATTTT. Its translation: CATSEAGDQPQHF.